Listed below are T cell receptor beta chains from one sample, sequenced in a study of regulatory T cells in long-lasting Graves disease. One entry per CDR3 protein results from TCRdb running MiXCR on the multiplex PCR reads. The top ten hold around 25% of the sample, which has 500,000 or so distinct CDR3 sequences, around 16% seen once. This sample also appeared in a second study, on T cells in Graves' hyperthyroidism and ophthalmopathy.

The sample was peripheral blood mononuclear cells (PBMCs), taken at new diagnosis, from a patient treated with antithyroid drugs. All receptors derive from a woman in her forties or fifties with Graves disease. CDR3s include the opening cysteine and the closing phenylalanine or tryptophan. The D gene is left open where the match is weak. Some rows have no size entry. The others give once, few or many, or a class for an expanded clone.

many TRBD2 TRBJ2-1 TRBV5-5 TGTGCCAGCAGCTCTAGCGGGGATCTCTACAATGAGCAGTTCTTC CASSSSGDLYNEQFF
- - TRBJ1-6 TRBV14 TGTGCCAGCAGCCAAGCCAGGATAAATTCACCCCTCCACTTT CASSQARINSPLHF
many - TRBJ1-4 TRBV12-3/TRBV12-4 TGTGCCAGCAGATCCTCGACAGCAACTAATGAAAAACTGTTTTTT CASRSSTATNEKLFF
few TRBD2 TRBJ2-1 TRBV7-8 TGTGCCAGCAGCTTCCGTAGCGGGGGGCCCTCCTACAATGAGCAGTTCTTC CASSFRSGGPSYNEQFF
many - TRBJ1-1 TRBV10-1 TGCGCCAGCAGTGAGTCGGGGGCGAACACTGAAGCTTTCTTT CASSESGANTEAFF
few - TRBJ1-2 TRBV4-1 TGCGCCAGCAGCCAAGATAGCTCCAGAGTGCATACTAACTATGGCTACACCTTC CASSQDSSRVHTNYGYTF
few TRBD2 TRBJ2-1 TRBV9 TGTGCCAGCAGCCCGACCCCCCTAGCGGGGGAGCAGTTCTTC CASSPTPLAGEQFF
few TRBD1 TRBJ2-1 TRBV10-3 TGTGCCATCAGTGGGTCTGAGGGGGCTAACTACAATGAGCAGTTCTTC CAISGSEGANYNEQFF
few - TRBJ2-1 TRBV18 TGTGCCAGCTCACCACGAGTAGGCTCCTACAATGAGCAGTTCTTC CASSPRVGSYNEQFF
many TRBD1 TRBJ2-7 TRBV28 TGTGCCAGCAGACCGACAGGGGCCTCCCTCGAGCAGTACTTC CASRPTGASLEQYF
many - TRBJ1-2 TRBV12-3/TRBV12-4 TGTGCCAGCAGTTTAAGGGGTTTCGACTATGGCTACACCTTC CASSLRGFDYGYTF
many - TRBJ2-3 TRBV2 TGTGCCAGCAGGGGGGAGTCCACAGATACGCAGTATTTT CASRGESTDTQYF
many TRBD1 TRBJ2-7 TRBV28 TGTGCCAGCAGTTCGGCCGGGACAGGAAGTAGTGGGCAGTACTTC CASSSAGTGSSGQYF
few - TRBJ1-1 TRBV5-1 TGCGCCAGCAGCTTGTCGGGAGAGAACACTGAAGCTTTCTTT CASSLSGENTEAFF
many - TRBJ1-5 TRBV12-3/TRBV12-4 TGTGCCAGCAGCTACGCGAGCGGAAGCAATCAGCCCCAGCATTTT CASSYASGSNQPQHF
- TRBD1 TRBJ1-5 TRBV4-1 TGCGCCAGCAGCCCGGGACAGGGGGCGCGGGGAAATCAGCCCCAGCATTTT CASSPGQGARGNQPQHF
few - TRBJ2-2 TRBV5-1 TGCGCCAGCAGCTTGTTCCTTAACCCGAAGGTTGGCACCGGGGAGCTGTTTTTT CASSLFLNPKVGTGELFF
few - TRBJ1-2 TRBV20-1 TGCAGTGCTCAAGGGGAAAGTTATGGCTACACCTTC CSAQGESYGYTF
few TRBD2 TRBJ2-3 TRBV19 TGTGCCAGTAGTATGTCTACTAGCGGCACAGATACGCAGTATTTT CASSMSTSGTDTQYF
many - TRBJ2-4 TRBV7-9 TGTGCCAGCAGCTTAGCCCCGGCAGGAAACATTCAGTACTTC CASSLAPAGNIQYF
- TRBD2 TRBJ2-2 TRBV7-9 TGTGCCAGCAGCCCGACTAGCGGGGTACTGGGTACCGGGGAGCTGTTTTTT CASSPTSGVLGTGELFF
many TRBD2 TRBJ2-3 TRBV7-3 TGTGCCAGCAGCTTTCTTCCTAGCGGGGGGAGGTCAGATACGCAGTATTTT CASSFLPSGGRSDTQYF
many - TRBJ2-1 TRBV3-1 TGTGCCAGCAGTAAGGGTGTGGGCGCGGATGAGCAGTTCTTC CASSKGVGADEQFF
- - TRBJ1-4 TRBV19 TGTGCCAGTAGAGACTGGGGAAAACTGTTTTTT CASRDWGKLFF
many TRBD1 TRBJ2-7 TRBV7-9 TGTGCCAGCAGCCTAGGACAGGCCCCCTACGAGCAGTACTTC CASSLGQAPYEQYF
- TRBD2 TRBJ2-7 TRBV19 TGTGCCAGTAGTATAGCCGGGACTAGCGGATCCTACGAGCAGTACTTC CASSIAGTSGSYEQYF
- - TRBJ2-7 TRBV12-3/TRBV12-4 TGTGCCAGCAGTTTGGGGTTAACAGGCGCTTCCGAGCAGTACTTC CASSLGLTGASEQYF
many TRBD1 TRBJ1-1 TRBV10-3 TGTGCCACCGGGACAGCGAACACTGAAGCTTTCTTT CATGTANTEAFF
few TRBD2 TRBJ2-2 TRBV9 TGTGCCAGCGGCGCGGGGGAGCGGGCGAACACCGGGGAGCTGTTTTTT CASGAGERANTGELFF
- - TRBJ1-6 TRBV7-2 TGTGCCAGCAGACCAGGGACATATAATTCACCCCTCCACTTT CASRPGTYNSPLHF
many TRBD1 TRBJ2-7 TRBV2 TGTGCCAGCACCTGGACAGGGGATTACGAGCAGTACTTC CASTWTGDYEQYF
- TRBD1 TRBJ1-1 TRBV9 TGTGCCAGCAGCGTGGGGCCTACAGGGGTAGACACTGAAGCTTTCTTT CASSVGPTGVDTEAFF
many - TRBJ2-1 TRBV12-3/TRBV12-4 TGTGCCAGCAGTCCCGGGGCCAACAATGAGCAGTTCTTC CASSPGANNEQFF
- - TRBJ1-5 TRBV19 TGTGCCAGTAGTATAAAGATCCTAGGCTATCAGCCCCAGCATTTT CASSIKILGYQPQHF
many - TRBJ1-1 TRBV7-2 TGTGCCAGCAGCTTTAGGGGGGAGAACACTGAAGCTTTCTTT CASSFRGENTEAFF
- - TRBJ1-2 TRBV30 TGTGCCTGGAGGGGCCCCAGAGTCAGGGTTGGCTACACCTTC CAWRGPRVRVGYTF
- TRBD1 TRBJ1-2 TRBV7-3 TGTGCCAGCAGACCTCATCCGGGACAGGGCTCGTATGGCTACACCTTC CASRPHPGQGSYGYTF
once TRBD2 TRBJ2-7 TRBV27 TGTGCCAGCAGTTCCCTTTTGGAGGGAGGGTTCCACGAGCAGTACTTC CASSSLLEGGFHEQYF
few - TRBJ2-3 TRBV18 TGTGCCAGCTCACCACCGATCGGGTCCGGGCGGGGAGATACGCAGTATTTT CASSPPIGSGRGDTQYF
many TRBD2 TRBJ2-1 TRBV3-1 TGTGCCAGCAGCCAAGGGGTAGCGGGGGTTATGTTCTTC CASSQGVAGVMFF
few - TRBJ2-5 TRBV19 TGTGCCAGTAGTATGGGTGGGGGGCAAGAGACCCAGTACTTC CASSMGGGQETQYF
many TRBD2 TRBJ2-7 TRBV27 TGTGCCAGCAGTCCCTGGACTAGGGGCGACGAGCAGTACTTC CASSPWTRGDEQYF
many - TRBJ1-3 TRBV4-1 TGCGCCAGCAGCCAAGTTGGCTCTGGAAACACCATATATTTT CASSQVGSGNTIYF
- - TRBJ1-2 TRBV19 TGTGCCAGTAGTATCCTGCGGGGAGGCTACACCTTC CASSILRGGYTF
many - TRBJ1-1 TRBV3-1 TGTGCCAGCAGCGAAATGGAGTACACTGAAGCTTTCTTT CASSEMEYTEAFF
few - TRBJ2-1 TRBV2 TGTGCCAGCAGTGAGAGTGCTAACGGGTTCTTC CASSESANGFF
- - TRBJ2-3 TRBV24-1 TGTGCCACCAGTGGCCGAACTAGACAACAGAGCACAGATACGCAGTATTTT CATSGRTRQQSTDTQYF
many TRBD2 TRBJ2-1 TRBV5-1 TGCGCCAGCAGCTTAACTCGCGGGGGTGAGCAGTTCTTC CASSLTRGGEQFF
many - TRBJ2-6 TRBV11-2 TGTGCCAGCAGCACCTACAGAGGGTCTGGGGCCAACGTCCTGACTTTC CASSTYRGSGANVLTF
many TRBD1 TRBJ2-7 TRBV19 TGTGCCAGTAGCGACGCGGGACAGGGATACTCCTACGAGCAGTACTTC CASSDAGQGYSYEQYF
many TRBD2 TRBJ2-1 TRBV3-1 TGTGCCAGCAGCCAAGCTGGGGGGGGGGCCTACAATGAGCAGTTCTTC CASSQAGGGAYNEQFF
many - TRBJ1-5 TRBV12-5 TGTGCTAGTGGTTTGACCGGGACAACGTTCCCGGATCAGCCCCAGCATTTT CASGLTGTTFPDQPQHF